Each of the 18 T cell receptor beta chains below was sequenced from the same sample in a study of beta chain features in type 1 diabetes. Whole-study findings and limits: Shorter TCRB CDR3s, moderately but significantly so, marked every one of the four CD4+ subsets in Type 1 diabetes patients.

Their target antigens are unknown. Sequencing targeted expressed TCRB transcripts, as all isolated RNA had been reverse transcribed. Generated by immunoSEQ multiplex PCR, the TCRdb table keeps only in-frame clones and is missing some. The sample consists of 95,000 to 150,000 clones, less than 20% of them appearing once. The source material was central memory CD4+ T cells from blood. The receptors come from a man aged 25-45 years with type 1 diabetes.

This clone was detected only a few times. The V gene is TRBV11-2, the J gene TRBJ2-1; 7 bases are a match to TRBD1. Germline V gene lookup returns CDR1 SGHAT and CDR2 FQNNGV. The ends lost 6 bases at V and 5 bases at J; junction bases unmatched: 7. The CDR3 loop spans 14 amino acids. For the CDR3, the DNA is TGTGCCAGCAGTCCACGGACAGGAAACAATGAGCAGTTCTTC. The encoded protein is CASSPRTGNNEQFF.

The J gene is TRBJ2-5, the V gene TRBV7-2; no clear D gene. This CDR3 region has 14 residues. The germline V and J ends were trimmed by 7 bases and 2 bases, with 14 bases remaining between them. Germline V lookup: CDR1 SGHTA, CDR2 FQGNSA. This chain's CDR3 is CASTSIGTQETQYF. The CDR3 coding sequence is TGTGCCAGCACCTCGATCGGCACGCAAGAGACCCAGTACTTC.

This chain links TRBV19 with TRBJ2-6, with TRBD1 identical over 10 bases. CDR1 and CDR2 from the germline V gene are LNHDA and SQIVND (reference sequence). Trimming cost V 7 bases and J 2 bases; bases outside gene matches: 5. The CDR3 runs 16 residues. CDR3 DNA sequence: TGTGCCAGTACTCCGGGACAGGGGACTGGGGCCAACGTCCTGACTTTC. Its translation is CASTPGQGTGANVLTF.

The table lists this clone with a few counts. This could be a read error, since a much larger clone is one nucleotide away. The chain is built from TRBV7-9 and TRBJ2-7; tentatively, D is TRBD1 or TRBD2 (7 bases each). The germline CDR1 and CDR2 sequences are SEHNR and FQNEAQ (reference sequence). Trimming cost V 3 bases and J 3 bases, with 15 bases left between them. The CDR3 spans 15 residues. CDR3 sequence: CASSLGRGRLYEQYF. The CDR3 bases are TGTGCCAGCAGCTTGGGGAGGGGGCGTCTCTACGAGCAGTACTTC.

This clone was counted only a few times. The rearrangement uses TRBV4-3 and TRBJ1-4; no reliable D call. Trimming removed 0 bases from V and 10 bases from J, with 6 bases in between. Per the germline V gene, CDR1 is LGHNA and CDR2 is YSLEER. The CDR3 has 12 residues. CDR3 region: CASSQEAGKLFF. The CDR3 DNA reads as TGCGCCAGCAGCCAAGAGGCTGGAAAACTGTTTTTT.

In this sample, this clone turned up a few times. J is TRBJ1-2 and V is TRBV2; the D gene is possibly TRBD1 (5 bases). Germline loops: CDR1 SNHLY, CDR2 FYNNEI. The CDR3 contains 12 residues. Trimming removed 5 bases at V and 10 bases at J, with 14 bases between. The CDR3 region has the DNA TGTGCCAGCAGTAGGACGGCGGGGGACTACACCTTC. This sequence encodes CASSRTAGDYTF. The whole variable domain, filled in from reference TRBV2 and TRBJ1-2, reads EPEVTQTPSHQVTQMGQEVILRCVPISNHLYFYWYRQILGQKVEFLVSFYNNEISEKSEIFDDQFSVERPDGSNFTLKIRSTKLEDSAMYFCASSRTAGDYTFGSGTRLTVV.

The V gene is TRBV7-2, the J gene TRBJ2-7; 7 positions agree with TRBD1. The CDR3 has 15 amino acids. Trimming at V came to 1 base and at J to 3 bases, leaving 6 bases not matched to a gene. CDR1 and CDR2 (germline): SGHTA, FQGNSA. For the CDR3, the DNA is TGTGCCAGCAGCTTAGAGGGGGCTAGTCGCTACGAGCAGTACTTC. Protein sequence: CASSLEGASRYEQYF.

This clone appeared many times. V and J are TRBV10-3 and TRBJ1-2; 7 bases line up with TRBD1. The trim removed 2 bases at V and 2 bases at J, leaving 14 bases unmatched. This CDR3 spans 18 amino acids. The germline V gene encodes CDR1 ENHRY and CDR2 SYGVKD. As DNA, the CDR3 is TGTGCCATCAGTGAGACAGGGGACCCGACACCAGCCAACTATGGCTACACCTTC. Its translation: CAISETGDPTPANYGYTF.

This clone has only a few counts. V and J are TRBV5-1 and TRBJ2-7; 8 bases are a match to TRBD1. CDR1 is SGHRS and CDR2 is YFSETQ in the germline V gene. The CDR3 runs 18 residues. J was trimmed by 0 bases and V by 0 bases; bases with no gene match: 11. CDR3 nucleotides: TGCGCCAGCAGCTTGGATGTCAGGGGGCCGGTTAGCTCCTACGAGCAGTACTTC. Its translation is CASSLDVRGPVSSYEQYF.

V is TRBV7-9 and J is TRBJ1-2; D is unclear. Germline CDR1 and CDR2: SEHNR and FQNEAQ (reference sequence). This CDR3 has 14 residues. V was cut by 5 bases and J by 2 bases, with 12 bases left in between. The CDR3, as DNA: TGTGCCAGCAGCCAAAGTCGGCAGAACTATGGCTACACCTTC. Encoded protein: CASSQSRQNYGYTF.

V and J are TRBV5-1 and TRBJ2-1, with a possible D match to TRBD1 (5 bases). V was cut by 0 bases and J by 2 bases, with 12 bases left in between. Per germline, CDR1 SGHRS and CDR2 YFSETQ. The CDR3 has 16 residues. The CDR3: CASSLEGSATYNEQFF. The CDR3, as DNA: TGCGCCAGCAGCTTGGAGGGGTCAGCGACCTACAATGAGCAGTTCTTC.

In this sample, this clone turned up a few times. This chain connects TRBV29-1 to TRBJ2-3; D is unresolved. CDR3 size: 11 residues. Germline V gene lookup returns CDR1 SQVTM and CDR2 ANQGSEA. With 3 bases removed from V and 2 bases from J, the gap between germline ends came to 3 bases. The CDR3 nucleotides read TGCAGCGTTGAGTCCACAGATACGCAGTATTTT. Translated, it gives CSVESTDTQYF.

The CDR3 region is CSLIQGNGRGYTF. In nucleotides, the CDR3 is TGCAGCTTGATACAGGGGAACGGGAGAGGCTACACCTTC. This sequence joins TRBV29-1 and TRBJ1-2; 7 bases fit TRBD1. Germline CDR1 reads SQVTM; CDR2 reads ANQGSEA. This CDR3 has 13 residues. V was clipped by 8 bases and J by 8 bases; unmatched bases: 14. Based on the CDR3 plus reference TRBV29-1 and TRBJ1-2, the full variable domain is SAVISQKPSRDICQRGTSLTIQCQVDSQVTMMFWYRQQPGQSLTLIATANQGSEATYESGFVIDKFPISRPNLTFSTLTVSNMSPEDSSIYLCSLIQGNGRGYTFGSGTRLTVV.

This clone occurred a few times. The V gene is TRBV4-2, the J gene TRBJ1-6; D ambiguous. With 1 base removed from V and 10 bases from J, the gap between germline ends came to 8 bases. The germline CDR1 and CDR2 sequences are LGHNA and YNFKEQ. This CDR3 region has 13 residues. CDR3 loop: CASSQVWESPLHF. In DNA, the CDR3 is TGTGCCAGCAGCCAAGTTTGGGAATCACCCCTCCACTTT.

The table lists this clone with a few counts. J is TRBJ2-2 and V is TRBV5-1; D remains ambiguous. With 0 bases removed from V and 5 bases from J, the gap between germline ends came to 5 bases. Germline V gene lookup returns CDR1 SGHRS and CDR2 YFSETQ. The length of the CDR3 is 13 residues. CDR3 residues: CASSLEGTGELFF. DNA of the CDR3: TGCGCCAGCAGCTTGGAAGGAACCGGGGAGCTGTTTTTT.

The table lists this clone with a few counts. CDR3 region: CASSQGGGAGPDTQYF. CDR3 nucleotides: TGCGCCAGCAGCCAAGGAGGGGGCGCGGGCCCAGATACGCAGTATTTT. The chain recombines TRBV4-3 with TRBJ2-3, with 7 nucleotides matching TRBD1. Germline values: CDR1 LGHNA, CDR2 YSLEER. The CDR3 has 16 amino acids. The trim removed 1 base at V and 4 bases at J, leaving 8 bases unmatched.

The V gene is TRBV28, the J gene TRBJ2-2; D possibly corresponds to TRBD1 (6 bases). From germline, CDR1 is MDHEN and CDR2 SYDVKM. This CDR3 is built from 14 residues. V dropped 2 bases and J dropped 6 bases, with 10 bases sitting between them. The CDR3 coding sequence is TGTGCCAGCAGTTTAGGGCAGGGGTCCGGGGAGCTGTTTTTT. As protein: CASSLGQGSGELFF.

The chain employs TRBV25-1 and TRBJ2-7; TRBD1 might be the D (6 bases). Germline V lookup: CDR1 MGHDK, CDR2 SYGVNS. The V and J ends lost 9 bases and 1 base respectively, with 16 bases between them. This CDR3 contains 14 residues. In nucleotides, the CDR3 is TGTGCCAGTCGCGCCACAGGGCCTTCCTACGAGCAGTACTTC. Its protein is CASRATGPSYEQYF.